These T cell receptor beta chains were read from a single sample in a study of blood T cell repertoires in COVID-19. Some clones are missing from TCRdb's copy, which holds only in-frame ones; the method was immunoSEQ multiplex PCR. The sample lists a few hundred thousand clones; approximately 85% were seen once. Input material: PBMCs or T cells enriched from blood (not recorded which). All receptors come from a man aged 30 to 39 who had recovered from COVID-19. CDR3s include the opening cysteine and the closing phenylalanine or tryptophan. D genes are given only for firm matches. A clone size is listed for some rows: how often the clone was seen (once, few, many), or a class if it is expanded.

NA	NA	TRBJ2-2	TRBV9	TGTGCCAGCAGCGTACGGGCAGGGACAAGCTTCACCGGGGAGCTGTTTTTT	CASSVRAGTSFTGELFF
NA	NA	TRBJ1-2	TRBV12-3/TRBV12-4	TGTGCCAGCAGCCCGGCGGAGAACTATGGCTACACCTTC	CASSPAENYGYTF
TRBD1	NA	TRBJ1-4	TRBV30	TGTGCCTGGAGAGGAAGACAGGGGATGAAACTGTTTTTT	CAWRGRQGMKLFF
NA	NA	TRBJ2-7	TRBV3-1/TRBV3-2	TGTGCCAGCAGCCACCTTCAGTCCGAGCAGTACTTC	CASSHLQSEQYF
TRBD1	once	TRBJ2-1	TRBV24-1	TGTGCCATACAGGGGGCTAATAATGAGCAGTTCTTC	CAIQGANNEQFF
TRBD1	NA	TRBJ1-3	TRBV5-5	TGTGCCAGCAGCCCGTGGGACAGCCGCTCTGGAAACACCATATATTTT	CASSPWDSRSGNTIYF
TRBD1	NA	TRBJ1-1	TRBV4-3	TGCGCCAGCAGCCAAGACAGGGGGATGAACACTGAAGCTTTCTTT	CASSQDRGMNTEAFF
TRBD1	NA	TRBJ1-2	TRBV6-5	TGTGCCAGCAGTAAACTTTGGACAGGGGATTACGGCTACACCTTC	CASSKLWTGDYGYTF
NA	NA	TRBJ1-1	TRBV19	TGTGCCAGTAAGATTCAGGTTAGGAACACTGAAGCTTTCTTT	CASKIQVRNTEAFF
TRBD1	NA	TRBJ1-3	TRBV7-9	TGTGCCAGCAGCCCCAATGCCGGGACAGGGACTGGAAACACCATATATTTT	CASSPNAGTGTGNTIYF
NA	NA	TRBJ2-5	TRBV29-1	TGCAGCGTTGAGTGGGGGGCGGGGGCTGTTCCAGAGACCCAGTACTTC	CSVEWGAGAVPETQYF
NA	NA	TRBJ2-7	TRBV3-1/TRBV3-2	TGTGCCAGCAGCCGGACAGCGAGCTCCTACGAGCAGTACTTC	CASSRTASSYEQYF
NA	NA	TRBJ2-3	TRBV7-2	TGTGCCAGCAGCTCTTCGCGGGGCGATACGCAGTATTTT	CASSSSRGDTQYF
NA	NA	TRBJ1-2	TRBV5-1	TGCGCCAGCAGTACTACGGGACAAATAATGGACTACACCTTC	CASSTTGQIMDYTF
TRBD2	NA	TRBJ2-1	TRBV11-3	TGTGCCAGCAGCCCCGAGTATGGTAGCGGGGGAAACAATGAGCAGTTCTTC	CASSPEYGSGGNNEQFF
NA	NA	TRBJ2-7	TRBV6-2/TRBV6-3	TGTGCCAGCAGCGCCACCGGGACTTTTCTAGGGGAGCAGTACTTC	CASSATGTFLGEQYF
TRBD1	few	TRBJ1-1	TRBV5-8	TGTGCCACCTTCCGGGACAGGGCCACTGAAGCTTTCTTT	CATFRDRATEAFF
NA	NA	TRBJ2-3	TRBV7-9	TGTGCCAGCAGCTTAGAGGGGAGCACAGATACGCAGTATTTT	CASSLEGSTDTQYF
TRBD1	NA	TRBJ1-5	TRBV11-2	TGTGCCAGCAGCTTCGGGACAGGGGATAATCAGCCCCAGCATTTT	CASSFGTGDNQPQHF
NA	NA	TRBJ1-6	TRBV4-1	TGCGCCAGCAGCCAAGATCGATCCACAGTCAAAAATTCACCCCTCCACTTT	CASSQDRSTVKNSPLHF
TRBD2	few	TRBJ2-6	TRBV5-4	TGTGCCAGCAGCTTGGTCTCGGGGGGGTCCGGGGCCAACGTCCTGACTTTC	CASSLVSGGSGANVLTF
TRBD2	NA	TRBJ2-2	TRBV7-8	TGTGCCAGCAGCTTCGGGGGGATCGCGAACACCGGGGAGCTGTTTTTT	CASSFGGIANTGELFF
NA	NA	TRBJ1-2	TRBV24-1	TGTGCCACCAGTGACCAGACAGGCTATGGCTACACCTTC	CATSDQTGYGYTF
NA	few	TRBJ1-1	TRBV7-3	TGTGCCAGGACCGGACAATTGAACACTGAAGCTTTCTTT	CARTGQLNTEAFF
NA	NA	TRBJ2-7	TRBV20-1	TGCAGTGCTAGTGGTAGGGCGGGCCCGACGGGATACGAGCAGTACTTC	CSASGRAGPTGYEQYF
NA	few	TRBJ2-2	TRBV11-2	TGTGCCAGCAGCCTAGTCACAGCTAACACCGGGGAGCTGTTTTTT	CASSLVTANTGELFF
NA	NA	TRBJ1-6	TRBV24-1	TGTGCCACCAGGCCAGCGGCGTATCGGTCACCCCTCCACTTT	CATRPAAYRSPLHF
NA	NA	TRBJ1-4	TRBV24-1	TGTGCCACCAGTTCCGGGGGGAATGAAAAACTGTTTTTT	CATSSGGNEKLFF
NA	few	TRBJ1-3	TRBV6-1	TGTGCCAGCAGGGAACACAGGGATTTCTTTGGAAACACCATATATTTT	CASREHRDFFGNTIYF
NA	once	TRBJ2-7	TRBV6-5	TGTGCCAGCAGTAGACGGGACAACTCCTACGAGCAGTACTTC	CASSRRDNSYEQYF
TRBD1	NA	TRBJ1-5	TRBV11-2	TGTGCCAGCAGCGCCCAGACAGGGTATCAGCCCCAGCATTTT	CASSAQTGYQPQHF
NA	few	TRBJ1-3	TRBV2	TGTGCCAGCAGTGAAGCGCTTTGGAACCGTCTGGACTTTGGAAACACCATATATTTT	CASSEALWNRLDFGNTIYF
NA	NA	TRBJ2-1	TRBV5-6	TGTGCCAGCAGCCCAATCCCAGGGTCGGATGTAAATGAGCAGTTCTTC	CASSPIPGSDVNEQFF
TRBD2	NA	TRBJ2-3	TRBV9	TGTGCCAGCAGCGCCTGGCGGGGGGTGGCAGATACGCAGTATTTT	CASSAWRGVADTQYF
TRBD1	NA	TRBJ2-1	TRBV5-1	TGCGCCAGCAGCTCGCCCGGGACAGGGGACCCCAATGAGCAGTTCTTC	CASSSPGTGDPNEQFF
TRBD2	NA	TRBJ2-2	TRBV9	TGTGCCAGCAGCACCCAACGACTAGCGGGGGAGACAACACCCGGGGAGCTGTTTTTT	CASSTQRLAGETTPGELFF
NA	few	TRBJ1-1	TRBV30	TGTGCCTGGATAACCCCGGGGTCCTGGACTGAAGCTTTCTTT	CAWITPGSWTEAFF
NA	NA	TRBJ2-1	TRBV5-1	TGCGCCAGCAGCTTGGTCCAGGGGACGGAGCAGTTCTTC	CASSLVQGTEQFF
TRBD1	NA	TRBJ2-1	TRBV30	TGTGCCTGGACCGACAGGGGGAATGAGCAGTTCTTC	CAWTDRGNEQFF
NA	NA	TRBJ1-3	TRBV30	TGTGCCTGTACACACGGAGTTTACTCTGGAAACACCATATATTTT	CACTHGVYSGNTIYF
TRBD2	NA	TRBJ2-5	TRBV5-4	TGTGCCAGCAGCTTCTGGCGGGGGGAAATGGAGACCCAGTACTTC	CASSFWRGEMETQYF
NA	NA	TRBJ2-2	TRBV5-5	TGTGCCAGCAGCTCGCAGGGTAACACCGGGGAGCTGTTTTTT	CASSSQGNTGELFF